This T cell receptor (beta chain) was sequenced for a study of siplizumab effects on memory and regulatory T cells (dated by TCRdb to 2018 to 2020). Study-wide context: The effect of the anti-CD2 antibody siplizumab on alloreactive T-cell subsets was examined in allogeneic mixed lymphocyte reactions constructed from human PBMCs. What the work shows at the level of the full study, not this receptor alone: Because sequences at frequencies below about 10^-5 were poorly captured, only a minor fraction of alloreactive clones could be mapped back to unstimulated subsets. Whether proliferating Tregs from siplizumab cultures actually had suppressive function was not functionally confirmed. About 75-95% of proliferating CD4+ or CD8+ clones could not be given a naive or memory phenotype. Siplizumab significantly reduced the cumulative frequency of alloreactive sequences traceable to unstimulated CD4+ memory T cells. Unstimulated naive T cells appeared more diverse than memory T cells, and naive cells seemed to contribute substantially to the alloresponse. In reactions with siplizumab, an average of approximately 69% of mappable alloreactive CD4+ clones were Treg-derived, compared with around 30% in control reactions.

Inclusive of the bounding cysteine and phenylalanine, the CDR3 is 17 residues long. Only CDR3 DNA is held: 51 bases, read in frame from base 1. V is pared back by 6 bases and J by 6 bases, with 26 bases lying between the germline termini. For CDR1 and CDR2, the germline V gene lists SGHAT and FQNNGV. The library was generated by the immunoSEQ multiplex PCR assay. Around 94,000 TCR templates per sample were assayed on the deep sequencing platform. Genomic DNA extracted from sorted T cells was used for TCRbeta CDR3 sequencing. In the source study's methods: Clonal analysis of TCRbeta CDR3 data was done in the R programming language. Alloreactive CD4+ and CD8+ clones were defined by comparing unstimulated samples with post-reaction CFSE-low samples. Regulatory or non-regulatory origin of alloreactive CD4+ clones was assigned by matching sequences to the sorted unstimulated Treg and non-Treg repertoires. TCRdb retrieved this table from immuneACCESS and kept in-frame rearrangements only. Not all clones are present; in checked studies, unresolved V genes account for under half, and no reason is known for the remainder. That table gives V, J and clone size, and the DNA gave D and trimming. The sample profile shows about 110,000 clones; roughly 92% of them were found once. Of the sample, 1.3% is held by the ten largest clones.

A word on this clone: Its specific antigen is unknown. No qualities accompany the bases; no much larger clone lies one base away.

Sorted unstimulated T cells and proliferating T cells recovered from mixed lymphocyte reactions were subjected to TCRbeta CDR3 sequencing. Fresh whole blood from fewer than 11 HLA-typed healthy donors served as the source for isolating PBMCs. The specimen was CD4+ T cells sorted from blood. The chain joins TRBV11-2 to TRBJ1-2, with the D gene too uncertain to name. The receptor comes from a human donor in good health. The DNA sequence follows: TGTGCCAGCAGGCCCTCCGCCGGGCTCTTTAGGGTGGATGGCTACACCTTC. This sequence encodes CASRPSAGLFRVDGYTF.